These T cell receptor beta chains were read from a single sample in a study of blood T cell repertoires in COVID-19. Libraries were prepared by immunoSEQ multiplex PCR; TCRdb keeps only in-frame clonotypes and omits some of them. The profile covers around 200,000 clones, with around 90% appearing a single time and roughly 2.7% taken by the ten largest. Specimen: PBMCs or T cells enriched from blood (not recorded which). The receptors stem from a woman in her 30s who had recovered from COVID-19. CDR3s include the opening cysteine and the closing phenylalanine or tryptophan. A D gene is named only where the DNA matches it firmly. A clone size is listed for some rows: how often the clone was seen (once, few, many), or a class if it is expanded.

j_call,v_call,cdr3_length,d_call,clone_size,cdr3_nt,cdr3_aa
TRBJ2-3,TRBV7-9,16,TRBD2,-,TGTGCCAGCAGCTTACGGCGGGGGGGCCTTTCAGATACGCAGTATTTT,CASSLRRGGLSDTQYF
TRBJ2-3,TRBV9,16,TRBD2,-,TGTGCCAGCAGCGCTTTCAACGGGGGGGCCTCAGATACGCAGTATTTT,CASSAFNGGASDTQYF
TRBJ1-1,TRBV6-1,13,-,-,TGTGCCAGCAGTGAAACGAGGAACACTGAAGCTTTCTTT,CASSETRNTEAFF
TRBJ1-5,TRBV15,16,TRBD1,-,TGTGCCACCAGCAGAGACTCGGGACAGGGCGGGCAGCCCCAGCATTTT,CATSRDSGQGGQPQHF
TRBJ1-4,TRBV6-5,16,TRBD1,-,TGTGCCAGCAGTTACGGTTTGGCAGGGGGGCGGGAAAAACTGTTTTTT,CASSYGLAGGREKLFF
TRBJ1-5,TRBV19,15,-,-,TGTGCCACCGCGGGGGCGGGTAATAGCAATCAGCCCCAGCATTTT,CATAGAGNSNQPQHF
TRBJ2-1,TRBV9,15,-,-,TGTGCCAGCAGCGTTAGTGCCGACTCTTACAATGAGCAGTTCTTC,CASSVSADSYNEQFF
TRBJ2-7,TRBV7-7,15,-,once,TGTGCCAGCAGCTTAAAAACAGGGTTCTCCTACGAGCAGTACTTC,CASSLKTGFSYEQYF
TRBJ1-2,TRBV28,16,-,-,TGTGCCAGCAGTCGTACCGGGAGGAACGCTAACTATGGCTACACCTTC,CASSRTGRNANYGYTF
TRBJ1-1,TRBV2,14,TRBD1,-,TGTGCCAGCAGTCACTCCCAGGGGGTCCCTGAAGCTTTCTTT,CASSHSQGVPEAFF
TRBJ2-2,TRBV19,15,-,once,TGTGCCAGTAGTATTTGGGGGCAGGGGACCGGGGAGCTGTTTTTT,CASSIWGQGTGELFF
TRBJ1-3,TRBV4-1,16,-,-,TGCGCCAGCAGTCTGCGGCAGGGGAGCTCTGGAAACACCATATATTTT,CASSLRQGSSGNTIYF
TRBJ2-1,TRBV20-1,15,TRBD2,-,TGCAGTGCTAGTGTTCTAGCGGGGGCTTACAATGAGCAGTTCTTC,CSASVLAGAYNEQFF
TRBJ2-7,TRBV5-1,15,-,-,TGCGCCAGCAGCTTGGACCCCAGGGAACACTACGAGCAGTACTTC,CASSLDPREHYEQYF
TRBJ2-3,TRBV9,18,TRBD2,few,TGTGCCAGCAGCGTAGCTGTGACTAGCGGGGGGGCGACAGATACGCAGTATTTT,CASSVAVTSGGATDTQYF
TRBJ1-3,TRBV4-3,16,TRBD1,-,TGCGCCAGCAGCCAGTTCAGGGACAGGGGGAAAAACACCATATATTTT,CASSQFRDRGKNTIYF
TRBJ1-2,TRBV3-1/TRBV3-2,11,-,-,TGTGCCAGCAGTCGGCGGGATGGCTACACCTTC,CASSRRDGYTF
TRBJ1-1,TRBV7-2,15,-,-,TGTGCCAGCAGCGGCGGTGGCAGACTGAACACTGAAGCTTTCTTT,CASSGGGRLNTEAFF
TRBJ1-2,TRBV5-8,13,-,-,TGTGCCAGCAGCTTCCCAGCTAACTATGGCTACACCTTC,CASSFPANYGYTF